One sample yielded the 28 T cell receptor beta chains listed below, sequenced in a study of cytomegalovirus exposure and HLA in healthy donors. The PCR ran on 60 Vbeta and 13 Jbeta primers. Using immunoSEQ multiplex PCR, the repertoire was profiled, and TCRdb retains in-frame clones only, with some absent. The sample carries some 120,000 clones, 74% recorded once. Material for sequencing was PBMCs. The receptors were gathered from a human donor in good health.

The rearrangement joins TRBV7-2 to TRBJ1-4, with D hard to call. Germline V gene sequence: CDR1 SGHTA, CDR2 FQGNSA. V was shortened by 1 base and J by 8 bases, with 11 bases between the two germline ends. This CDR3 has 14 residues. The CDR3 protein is CASSLEETVEKLFF. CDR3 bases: TGTGCCAGCAGCTTAGAGGAGACGGTCGAAAAACTGTTTTTT.

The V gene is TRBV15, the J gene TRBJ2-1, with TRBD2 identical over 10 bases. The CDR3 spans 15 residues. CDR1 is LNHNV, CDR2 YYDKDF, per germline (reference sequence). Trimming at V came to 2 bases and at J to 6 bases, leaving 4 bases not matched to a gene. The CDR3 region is CATSRTLAGINEQFF. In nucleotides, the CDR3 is TGTGCCACCAGCAGAACACTAGCGGGAATCAATGAGCAGTTCTTC.

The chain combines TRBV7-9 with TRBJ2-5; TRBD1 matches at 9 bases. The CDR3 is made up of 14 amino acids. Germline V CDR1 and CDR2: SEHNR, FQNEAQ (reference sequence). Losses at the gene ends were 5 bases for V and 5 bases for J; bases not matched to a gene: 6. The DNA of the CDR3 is TGTGCCAGCAGCCCGGACAGGGGCTCGGAGACCCAGTACTTC. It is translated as CASSPDRGSETQYF.

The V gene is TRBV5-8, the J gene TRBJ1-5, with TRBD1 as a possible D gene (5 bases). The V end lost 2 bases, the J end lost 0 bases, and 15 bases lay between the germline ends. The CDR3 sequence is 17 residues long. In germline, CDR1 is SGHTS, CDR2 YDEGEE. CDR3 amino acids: CASSFVGGPYSNQPQHF. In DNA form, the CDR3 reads TGTGCCAGCAGCTTTGTGGGGGGACCTTATAGCAATCAGCCCCAGCATTTT.

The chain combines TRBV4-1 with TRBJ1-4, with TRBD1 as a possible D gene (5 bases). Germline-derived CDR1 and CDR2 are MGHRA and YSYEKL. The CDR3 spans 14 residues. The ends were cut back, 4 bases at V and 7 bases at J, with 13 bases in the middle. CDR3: CASSPMGQLEKLFF. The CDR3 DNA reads TGCGCCAGCAGCCCTATGGGGCAGCTTGAAAAACTGTTTTTT.

The CDR3, as DNA: TGTGCCTGGAGAATACAGGGGGGAGGTGGAAACACCATATATTTT. It is translated as CAWRIQGGGGNTIYF. The rearrangement joins TRBV30 to TRBJ1-3, with 8 bases aligning to TRBD1. Losses at the gene ends were 3 bases for V and 3 bases for J; bases not matched to a gene: 7. CDR3 size: 15 residues. Germline CDR1 is GTSNPN and CDR2 is SVGIG (reference sequence).

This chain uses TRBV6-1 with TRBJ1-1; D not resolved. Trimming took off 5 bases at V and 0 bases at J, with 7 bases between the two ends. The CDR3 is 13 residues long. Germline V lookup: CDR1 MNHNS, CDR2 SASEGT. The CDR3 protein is CASSIGMNTEAFF. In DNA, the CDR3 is TGTGCCAGCAGTATCGGGATGAACACTGAAGCTTTCTTT.

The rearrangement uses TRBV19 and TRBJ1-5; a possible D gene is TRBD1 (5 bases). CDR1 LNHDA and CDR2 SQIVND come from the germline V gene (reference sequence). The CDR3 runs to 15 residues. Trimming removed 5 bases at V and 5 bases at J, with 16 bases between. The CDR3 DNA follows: TGTGCCAGTAGTGTGGACAAGACGCGGTATCAGCCCCAGCATTTT. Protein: CASSVDKTRYQPQHF.

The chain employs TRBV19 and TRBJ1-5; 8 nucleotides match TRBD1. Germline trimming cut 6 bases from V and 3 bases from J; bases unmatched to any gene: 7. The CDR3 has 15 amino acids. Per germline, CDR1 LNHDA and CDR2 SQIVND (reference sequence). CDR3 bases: TGTGCCAGTAGACCAAAGGGACAGGTCAATCAGCCCCAGCATTTT. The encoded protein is CASRPKGQVNQPQHF.

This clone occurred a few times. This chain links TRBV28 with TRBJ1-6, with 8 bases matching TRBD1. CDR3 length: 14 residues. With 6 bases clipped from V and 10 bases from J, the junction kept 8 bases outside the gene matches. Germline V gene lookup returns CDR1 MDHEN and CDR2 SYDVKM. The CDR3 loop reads CASRERTGKSPLHF. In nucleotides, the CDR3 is TGTGCCAGCAGGGAAAGGACAGGGAAATCACCCCTCCACTTT. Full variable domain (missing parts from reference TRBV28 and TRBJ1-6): DVKVTQSSRYLVKRTGEKVFLECVQDMDHENMFWYRQDPGLGLRLIYFSYDVKMKEKGDIPEGYSVSREKKERFSLILESASTNQTSMYLCASRERTGKSPLHFGNGTRLTVT.

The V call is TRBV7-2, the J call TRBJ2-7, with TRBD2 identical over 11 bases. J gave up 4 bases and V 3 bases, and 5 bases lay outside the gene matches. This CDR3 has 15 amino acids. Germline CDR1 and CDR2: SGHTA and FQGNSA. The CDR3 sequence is CASSLTSGATYEQYF. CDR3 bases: TGTGCCAGCAGCTTGACTAGCGGGGCCACGTACGAGCAGTACTTC. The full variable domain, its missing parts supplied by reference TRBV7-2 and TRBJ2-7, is GAGVSQSPSNKVTEKGKDVELRCDPISGHTALYWYRQSLGQGLEFLIYFQGNSAPDKSGLPSDRFSAERTGGSVSTLTIQRTQQEDSAVYLCASSLTSGATYEQYFGPGTRLTVT.

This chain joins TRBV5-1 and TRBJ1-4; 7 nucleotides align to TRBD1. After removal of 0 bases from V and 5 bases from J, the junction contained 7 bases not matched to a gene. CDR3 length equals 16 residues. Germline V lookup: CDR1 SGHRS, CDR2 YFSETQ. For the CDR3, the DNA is TGCGCCAGCAGCTTGGGGAACAGGGGCCCGAATGAAAAACTGTTTTTT. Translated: CASSLGNRGPNEKLFF. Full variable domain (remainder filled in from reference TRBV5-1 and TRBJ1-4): KAGVTQTPRYLIKTRGQQVTLSCSPISGHRSVSWYQQTPGQGLQFLFEYFSETQRNKGNFPGRFSGRQFSNSRSEMNVSTLELGDSALYLCASSLGNRGPNEKLFFGSGTQLSVL.

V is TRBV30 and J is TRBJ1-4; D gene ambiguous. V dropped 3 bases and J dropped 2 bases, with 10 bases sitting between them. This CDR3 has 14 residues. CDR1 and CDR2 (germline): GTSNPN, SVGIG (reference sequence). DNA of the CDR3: TGTGCCTGGAGAGGCGGGAACACTAATGAAAAACTGTTTTTT. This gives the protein CAWRGGNTNEKLFF.

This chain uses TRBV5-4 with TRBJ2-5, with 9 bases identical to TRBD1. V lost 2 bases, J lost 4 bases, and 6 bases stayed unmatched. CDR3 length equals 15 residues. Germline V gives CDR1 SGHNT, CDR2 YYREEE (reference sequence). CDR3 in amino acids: CASSFKQGAGETQYF. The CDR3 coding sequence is TGTGCCAGCAGCTTCAAACAGGGGGCGGGAGAGACCCAGTACTTC.

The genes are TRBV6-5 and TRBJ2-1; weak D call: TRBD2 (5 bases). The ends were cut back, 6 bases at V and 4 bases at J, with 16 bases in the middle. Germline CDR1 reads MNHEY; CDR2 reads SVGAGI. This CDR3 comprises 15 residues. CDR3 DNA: TGTGCCAGCAGACGCACCCGGGGTCCTTACAATGAGCAGTTCTTC. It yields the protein CASRRTRGPYNEQFF.

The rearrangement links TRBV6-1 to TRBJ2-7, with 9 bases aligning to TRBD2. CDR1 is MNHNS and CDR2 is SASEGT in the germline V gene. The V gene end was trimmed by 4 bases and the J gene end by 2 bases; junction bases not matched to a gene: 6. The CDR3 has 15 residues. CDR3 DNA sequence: TGTGCCAGCAGTGCTTTGACTAGCGGACCCTACGAGCAGTACTTC. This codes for CASSALTSGPYEQYF.

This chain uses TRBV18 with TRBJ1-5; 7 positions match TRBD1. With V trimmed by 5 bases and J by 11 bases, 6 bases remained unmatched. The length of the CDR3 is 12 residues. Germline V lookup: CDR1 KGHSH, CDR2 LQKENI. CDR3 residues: CASSDDRETQHF. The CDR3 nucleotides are TGTGCCAGCTCAGATGACAGGGAGACCCAGCATTTT. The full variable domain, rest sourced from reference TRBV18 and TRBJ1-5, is NAGVMQNPRHLVRRRGQEARLRCSPMKGHSHVYWYRQLPEEGLKFMVYLQKENIIDESGMPKERFSAEFPKEGPSILRIQQVVRGDSAAYFCASSDDRETQHFGDGTRLSIL.

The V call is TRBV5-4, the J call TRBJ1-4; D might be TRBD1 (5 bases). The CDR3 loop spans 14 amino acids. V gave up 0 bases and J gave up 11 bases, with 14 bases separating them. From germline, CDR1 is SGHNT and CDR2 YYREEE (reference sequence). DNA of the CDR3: TGTGCCAGCAGCTTGGAAGGGTCTGGGGCCAAACTGTTTTTT. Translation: CASSLEGSGAKLFF.

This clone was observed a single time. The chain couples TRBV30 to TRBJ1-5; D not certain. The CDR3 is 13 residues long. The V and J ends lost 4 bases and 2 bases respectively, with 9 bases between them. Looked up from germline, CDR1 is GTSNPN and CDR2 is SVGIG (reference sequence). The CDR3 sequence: CAWNPPGNQPQHF. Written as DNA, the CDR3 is TGTGCCTGGAACCCTCCGGGCAATCAGCCCCAGCATTTT.

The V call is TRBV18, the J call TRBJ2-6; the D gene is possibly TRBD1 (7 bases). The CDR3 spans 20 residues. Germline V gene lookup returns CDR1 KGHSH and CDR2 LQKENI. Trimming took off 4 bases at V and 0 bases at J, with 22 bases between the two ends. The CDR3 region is CASSLGGRGEVNSGANVLTF. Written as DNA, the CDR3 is TGTGCCAGCTCACTTGGGGGCAGGGGGGAGGTAAACTCTGGGGCCAACGTCCTGACTTTC. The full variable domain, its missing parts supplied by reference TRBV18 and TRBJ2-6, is NAGVMQNPRHLVRRRGQEARLRCSPMKGHSHVYWYRQLPEEGLKFMVYLQKENIIDESGMPKERFSAEFPKEGPSILRIQQVVRGDSAAYFCASSLGGRGEVNSGANVLTFGAGSRLTVL.

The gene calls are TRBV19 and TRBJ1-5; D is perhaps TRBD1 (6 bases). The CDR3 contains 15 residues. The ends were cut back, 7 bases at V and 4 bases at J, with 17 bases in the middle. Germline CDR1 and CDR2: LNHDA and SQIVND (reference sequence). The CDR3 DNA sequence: TGTGCCAGTATGACTCCGGGGGGCGGGAATCAGCCCCAGCATTTT. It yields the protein CASMTPGGGNQPQHF.

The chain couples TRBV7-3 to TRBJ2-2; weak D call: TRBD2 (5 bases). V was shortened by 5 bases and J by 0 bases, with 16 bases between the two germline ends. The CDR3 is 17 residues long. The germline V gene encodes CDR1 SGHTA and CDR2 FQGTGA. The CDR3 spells CASSGSDIFANTGELFF. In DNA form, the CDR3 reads TGTGCCAGCAGCGGTAGCGACATCTTCGCGAACACCGGGGAGCTGTTTTTT.

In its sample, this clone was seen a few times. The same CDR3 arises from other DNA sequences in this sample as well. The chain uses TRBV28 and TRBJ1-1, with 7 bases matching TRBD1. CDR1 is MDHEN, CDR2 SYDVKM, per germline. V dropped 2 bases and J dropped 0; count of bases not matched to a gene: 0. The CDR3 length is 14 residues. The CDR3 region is CASSLGTVNTEAFF. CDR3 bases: TGTGCCAGCAGTTTAGGGACAGTGAACACTGAAGCTTTCTTT. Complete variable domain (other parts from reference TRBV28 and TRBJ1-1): DVKVTQSSRYLVKRTGEKVFLECVQDMDHENMFWYRQDPGLGLRLIYFSYDVKMKEKGDIPEGYSVSREKKERFSLILESASTNQTSMYLCASSLGTVNTEAFFGQGTRLTVV.

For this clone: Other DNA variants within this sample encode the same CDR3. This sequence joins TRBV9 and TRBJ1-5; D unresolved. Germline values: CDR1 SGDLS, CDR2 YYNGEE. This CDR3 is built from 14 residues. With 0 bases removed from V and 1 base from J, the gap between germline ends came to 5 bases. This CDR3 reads CASSVGQSNQPQHF. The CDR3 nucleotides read TGTGCCAGCAGCGTAGGACAAAGCAATCAGCCCCAGCATTTT. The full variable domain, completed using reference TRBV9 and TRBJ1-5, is DSGVTQTPKHLITATGQRVTLRCSPRSGDLSVYWYQQSLDQGLQFLIQYYNGEERAKGNILERFSAQQFPDLHSELNLSSLELGDSALYFCASSVGQSNQPQHFGDGTRLSIL.

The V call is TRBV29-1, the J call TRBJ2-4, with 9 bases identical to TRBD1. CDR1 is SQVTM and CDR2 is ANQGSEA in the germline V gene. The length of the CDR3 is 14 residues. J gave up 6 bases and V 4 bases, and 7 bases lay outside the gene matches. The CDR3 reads CSVVGQGTRNIQYF. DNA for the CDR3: TGCAGCGTTGTGGGACAGGGAACGAGAAACATTCAGTACTTC.

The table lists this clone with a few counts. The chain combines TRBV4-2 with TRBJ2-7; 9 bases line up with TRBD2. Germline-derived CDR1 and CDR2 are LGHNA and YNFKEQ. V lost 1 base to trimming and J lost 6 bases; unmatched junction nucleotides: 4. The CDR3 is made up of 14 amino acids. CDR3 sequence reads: CASSQVSGSGEQYF. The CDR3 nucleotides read TGTGCCAGCAGCCAAGTTAGCGGGAGTGGCGAGCAGTACTTC.

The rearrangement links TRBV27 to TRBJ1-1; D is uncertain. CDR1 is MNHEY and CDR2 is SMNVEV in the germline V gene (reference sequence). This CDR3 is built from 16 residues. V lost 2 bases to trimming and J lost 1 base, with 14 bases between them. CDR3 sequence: CASSLRPGRQNTEAFF. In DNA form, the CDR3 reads TGTGCCAGCAGTTTAAGACCAGGCAGACAGAACACTGAAGCTTTCTTT.

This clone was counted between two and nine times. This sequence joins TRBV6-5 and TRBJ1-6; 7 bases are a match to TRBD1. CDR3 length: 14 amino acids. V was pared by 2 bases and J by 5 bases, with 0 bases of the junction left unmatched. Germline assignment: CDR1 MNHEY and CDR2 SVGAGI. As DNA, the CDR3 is TGTGCCAGCAGTTACCAGGGGGATAATTCACCCCTCCACTTT. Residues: CASSYQGDNSPLHF.